The source of this T cell receptor beta chain is a study of cytomegalovirus exposure and HLA in healthy donors. For the study at large: Earlier sequencing of 150 million to 200 million T cells yielded around 100 million unique TCR beta sequences. The study's findings and limits: An analysis done earlier found most TCR beta V segments productive about 87% or about 30% of the time.

Primers: 60 Vbeta forward and 13 Jbeta reverse. Generated by immunoSEQ multiplex PCR, the TCRdb table keeps only in-frame clones and is missing some. Among about 68,000 clones listed, about 81% were seen once. The table lists this clone with a count of one. Its antigen is currently unknown. From germline, CDR1 is ENHRY and CDR2 SYGVKD. The CDR3 runs to 18 residues. V dropped 4 bases and J dropped 2; count of bases not matched to a gene: 11. The chain employs TRBV10-3 and TRBJ2-3, with TRBD2 matching 11 bases. The sequenced material came from PBMCs. The source is a human donor in good health. The CDR3 spells CAISGQTSGAISTDTQYF. The CDR3 region has the DNA TGTGCCATCAGTGGGCAGACTAGCGGGGCCATATCCACAGATACGCAGTATTTT.